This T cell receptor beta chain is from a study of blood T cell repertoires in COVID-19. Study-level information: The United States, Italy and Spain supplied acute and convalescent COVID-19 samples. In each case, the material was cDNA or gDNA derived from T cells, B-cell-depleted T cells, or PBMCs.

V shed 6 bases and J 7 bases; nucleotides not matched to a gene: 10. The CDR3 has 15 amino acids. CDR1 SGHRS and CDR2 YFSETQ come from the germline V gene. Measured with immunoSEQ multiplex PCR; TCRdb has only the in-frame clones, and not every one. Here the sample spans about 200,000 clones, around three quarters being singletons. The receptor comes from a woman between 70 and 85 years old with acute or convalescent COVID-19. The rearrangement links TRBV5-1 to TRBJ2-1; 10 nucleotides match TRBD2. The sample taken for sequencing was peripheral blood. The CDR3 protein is CASTSVAGGGNEQFF. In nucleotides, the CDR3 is TGCGCCAGCACGTCGGTAGCGGGAGGAGGGAATGAGCAGTTCTTC.